Following are 10 T cell receptor beta chains from one sample sequenced in a study of blood T cell repertoires in COVID-19. Sequenced by immunoSEQ multiplex PCR; TCRdb stores in-frame clones only, minus some. Here the sample spans roughly 20,000 clones, nearly 90% being singletons. The sequencing input was peripheral blood. These receptors came from a human donor with active COVID-19. The donor label of this sample is uncertain.

The chain has TRBV5-4 and TRBJ2-6; 7 bases map to TRBD1. The CDR3 runs 18 residues. With 0 bases clipped from V and 2 bases from J, the junction kept 8 bases outside the gene matches. The germline gives CDR1 SGHNT, CDR2 YYREEE (reference sequence). CDR3 bases: TGTGCCAGCAGCTTGGCGACAGGGCTTAGGGCTGGGGCCAACGTCCTGACTTTC. Translation: CASSLATGLRAGANVLTF.

The chain recombines TRBV5-6 with TRBJ2-7, with D tentatively TRBD1 (6 bases). The germline CDR1 and CDR2 sequences are SGHDT and YYEEEE. The CDR3 consists of 17 residues. Trimming left V 5 bases short and J 5 bases short, with 26 bases between. The CDR3 sequence: CASRGKWGHKPTDEQYF. CDR3 DNA sequence: TGTGCCAGCAGGGGGAAGTGGGGGCATAAACCGACGGACGAGCAGTACTTC.

V and J are TRBV12-3 or TRBV12-4 and TRBJ2-1; D might be TRBD2 (5 bases). Trimming stripped 3 bases from V and 15 bases from J, with 15 bases between. The length of the CDR3 is 12 residues. This chain's CDR3 is CASSLSSAVTFF. The CDR3 nucleotides read TGTGCCAGCAGTTTGTCTTCAGCGGTGACGTTCTTC.

J is TRBJ1-6 and V is TRBV19; D possibly corresponds to TRBD1 (6 bases). This CDR3 contains 19 residues. Looked up from germline, CDR1 is LNHDA and CDR2 is SQIVND (reference sequence). Trimming took 5 bases from V and 0 from J, leaving 20 bases between them. Here the CDR3 DNA reads TGTGCCAGTAGTCACAGGGAGTCTCCCCAGAGCTCCTATAATTCACCCCTCCACTTT. Encoded protein: CASSHRESPQSSYNSPLHF. Drawing the rest from reference TRBV19 and TRBJ1-6, the complete variable domain is DGGITQSPKYLFRKEGQNVTLSCEQNLNHDAMYWYRQDPGQGLRLIYYSQIVNDFQKGDIAEGYSVSREKKESFPLTVTSAQKNPTAFYLCASSHRESPQSSYNSPLHFGNGTRLTVT.

The rearrangement links TRBV2 to TRBJ2-2; the match to TRBD2 covers 7 bases. CDR1 and CDR2 (germline): SNHLY, FYNNEI. The V gene end was trimmed by 3 bases and the J gene end by 4 bases; junction bases not matched to a gene: 5. There are 15 residues in the CDR3. The CDR3 sequence is CASSDRGRATGELFF. The CDR3, as DNA: TGTGCCAGCAGTGACCGCGGGAGAGCCACCGGGGAGCTGTTTTTT.

The chain has TRBV5-4 and TRBJ2-3; tentatively, D is TRBD2 (5 bases). The CDR3 is 16 amino acids. The V gene lost 4 bases and the J gene lost 2 bases, with 17 bases spanning the gap. CDR1 and CDR2 from the germline V gene are SGHNT and YYREEE (reference sequence). CDR3 sequence reads: CASSGGSLALTDTQYF. The DNA of the CDR3 is TGTGCCAGCAGCGGAGGTAGCCTAGCCCTCACAGATACGCAGTATTTT.

The rearrangement uses TRBV7-3 and TRBJ2-5; D is unclear. Germline V lookup: CDR1 SGHTA, CDR2 FQGTGA. Trimming removed 3 bases at V and 3 bases at J, with 8 bases between. This CDR3 is 13 amino acids long. In DNA, the CDR3 is TGTGCCAGCAGCTTGTTTTCCGAAGAGACCCAGTACTTC. Translated, it gives CASSLFSEETQYF.

The chain has TRBV6-1 and TRBJ1-2; D remains unclear. This CDR3 region has 14 residues. The germline V gene encodes CDR1 MNHNS and CDR2 SASEGT. Trimming stripped 0 bases from V and 5 bases from J, with 10 bases between. The CDR3: CASSEASSRYGYTF. CDR3 sequence (DNA): TGTGCCAGCAGTGAAGCTTCCTCGAGATATGGCTACACCTTC.

This clone was seen a single time. V and J are TRBV18 and TRBJ1-4, with TRBD1 as a possible D gene (6 bases). Trimming took off 2 bases at V and 8 bases at J, with 15 bases between the two ends. The CDR3 runs to 15 residues. CDR1 KGHSH and CDR2 LQKENI come from the germline V gene. The CDR3 DNA sequence: TGTGCCAGCTCACCAGGGGGCGCCGGTAGAGAAAAACTGTTTTTT. Translation: CASSPGGAGREKLFF.

The CDR3 sequence is CASSSHWETGGYEQYF. The CDR3 coding sequence is TGTGCCAGCAGCTCCCACTGGGAGACAGGGGGGTACGAGCAGTACTTC. V is TRBV7-8 and J is TRBJ2-7; TRBD1 matches at 9 bases. Trimming cost V 4 bases and J 4 bases; bases outside gene matches: 11. CDR1 is SGHVS, CDR2 FQNEAQ, per germline. This CDR3 is built from 16 residues.